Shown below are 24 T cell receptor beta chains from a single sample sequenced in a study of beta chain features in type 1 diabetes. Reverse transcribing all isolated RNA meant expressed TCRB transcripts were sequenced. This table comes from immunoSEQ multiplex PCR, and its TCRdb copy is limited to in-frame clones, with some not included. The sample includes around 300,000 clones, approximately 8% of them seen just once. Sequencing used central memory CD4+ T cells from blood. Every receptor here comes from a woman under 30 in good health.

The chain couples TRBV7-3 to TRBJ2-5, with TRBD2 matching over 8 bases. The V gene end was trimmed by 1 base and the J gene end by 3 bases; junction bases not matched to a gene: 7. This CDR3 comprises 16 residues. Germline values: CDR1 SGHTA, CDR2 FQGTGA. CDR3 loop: CASSLIPLSGEETQYF. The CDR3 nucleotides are TGTGCCAGCAGCTTAATCCCGCTTAGCGGGGAAGAGACCCAGTACTTC.

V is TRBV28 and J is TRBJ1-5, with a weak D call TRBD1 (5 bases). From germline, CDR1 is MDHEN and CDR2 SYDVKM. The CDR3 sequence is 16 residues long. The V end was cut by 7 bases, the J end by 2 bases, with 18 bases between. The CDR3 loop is CASTPIRGWGNQPQHF. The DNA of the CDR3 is TGTGCCAGCACCCCCATTCGGGGCTGGGGCAATCAGCCCCAGCATTTT.

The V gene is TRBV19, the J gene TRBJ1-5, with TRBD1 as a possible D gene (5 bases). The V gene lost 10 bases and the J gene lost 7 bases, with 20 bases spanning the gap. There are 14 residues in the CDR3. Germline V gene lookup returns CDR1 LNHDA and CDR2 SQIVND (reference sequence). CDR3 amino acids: CATTGGGSRQPQHF. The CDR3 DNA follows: TGTGCCACCACCGGCGGGGGTTCAAGGCAGCCCCAGCATTTT.

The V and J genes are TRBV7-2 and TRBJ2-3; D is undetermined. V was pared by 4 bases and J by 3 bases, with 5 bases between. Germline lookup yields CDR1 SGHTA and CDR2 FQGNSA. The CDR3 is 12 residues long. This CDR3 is CASSSRTDTQYF. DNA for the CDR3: TGTGCCAGCAGCTCCCGGACAGATACGCAGTATTTT. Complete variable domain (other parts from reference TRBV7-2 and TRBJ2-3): GAGVSQSPSNKVTEKGKDVELRCDPISGHTALYWYRQSLGQGLEFLIYFQGNSAPDKSGLPSDRFSAERTGGSVSTLTIQRTQQEDSAVYLCASSSRTDTQYFGPGTRLTVL.

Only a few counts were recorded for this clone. The CDR3 DNA reads TGTGCCAGCTCGGACAGGATCTCTGGCTACACCTTC. This gives the protein CASSDRISGYTF. The chain recombines TRBV2 with TRBJ1-2, with 7 nucleotides matching TRBD1. The length of the CDR3 is 12 residues. Germline CDR1 reads SNHLY; CDR2 reads FYNNEI. J was trimmed by 7 bases and V by 8 bases; bases with no gene match: 7.

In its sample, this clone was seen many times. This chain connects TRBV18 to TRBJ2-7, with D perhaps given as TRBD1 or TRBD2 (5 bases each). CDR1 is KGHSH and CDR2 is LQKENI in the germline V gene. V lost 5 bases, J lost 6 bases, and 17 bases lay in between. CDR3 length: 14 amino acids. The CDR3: CASSAKGEGSEQYV. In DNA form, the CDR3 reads TGTGCCAGCTCAGCAAAGGGTGAGGGGTCCGAGCAGTACGTC.

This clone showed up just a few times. This CDR3 reads CASSLSRGEDTQYF. The CDR3 DNA reads TGTGCCAGCAGTTTATCAAGGGGAGAGGATACGCAGTATTTT. The rearrangement uses TRBV27 and TRBJ2-3, with D possibly being TRBD1 or TRBD2 (5 bases each). The CDR3 is made up of 14 amino acids. From germline, CDR1 is MNHEY and CDR2 SMNVEV (reference sequence). Trimming shortened V by 0 bases and J by 6 bases, and 10 bases separated the two germline ends.

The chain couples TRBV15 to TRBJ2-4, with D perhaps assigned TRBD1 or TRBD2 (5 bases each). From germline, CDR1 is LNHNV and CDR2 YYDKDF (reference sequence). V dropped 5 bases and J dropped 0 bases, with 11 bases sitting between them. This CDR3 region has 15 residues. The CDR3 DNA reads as TGTGCCACCAGCCCCCCCGGGGCAGCCAAAAACATTCAGTACTTC. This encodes CATSPPGAAKNIQYF.

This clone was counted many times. The chain's CDR3 is CATSRDRSEQYF. The CDR3 bases are TGTGCCACCAGCAGAGATCGTAGCGAGCAGTACTTC. The gene calls are TRBV15 and TRBJ2-7; D not resolved. CDR1 is LNHNV and CDR2 is YYDKDF in the germline V gene (reference sequence). Trimming left V 0 bases short and J 6 bases short, with 6 bases between. This CDR3 contains 12 residues.

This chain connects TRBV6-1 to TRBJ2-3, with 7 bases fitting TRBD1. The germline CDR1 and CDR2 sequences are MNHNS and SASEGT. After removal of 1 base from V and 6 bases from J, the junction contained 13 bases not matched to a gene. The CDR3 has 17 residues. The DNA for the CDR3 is TGTGCCAGCAGTGAAGGGTTAGGGTGGGGACAGAGGGATACGCAGTATTTT. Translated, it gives CASSEGLGWGQRDTQYF.

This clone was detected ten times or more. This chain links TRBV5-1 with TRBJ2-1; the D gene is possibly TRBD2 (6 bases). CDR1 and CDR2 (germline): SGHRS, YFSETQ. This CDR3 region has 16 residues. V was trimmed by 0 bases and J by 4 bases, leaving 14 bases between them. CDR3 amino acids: CASSLAAMGGYNEQFF. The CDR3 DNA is TGCGCCAGCAGCTTGGCCGCGATGGGGGGTTACAATGAGCAGTTCTTC.

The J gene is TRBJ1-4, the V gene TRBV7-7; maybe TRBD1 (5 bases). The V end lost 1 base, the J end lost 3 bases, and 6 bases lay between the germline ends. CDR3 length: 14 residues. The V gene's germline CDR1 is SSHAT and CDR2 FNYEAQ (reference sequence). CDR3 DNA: TGTGCCAGCAGCTTAGGGGGGTCTAATGAAAAACTGTTTTTT. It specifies CASSLGGSNEKLFF.

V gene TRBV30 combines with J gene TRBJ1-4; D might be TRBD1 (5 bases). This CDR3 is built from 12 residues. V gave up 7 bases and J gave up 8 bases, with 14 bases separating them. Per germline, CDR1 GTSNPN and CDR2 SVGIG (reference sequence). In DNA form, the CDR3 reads TGTGCCTCCCTCCGGGACCCCGAAAAACTGTTTTTT. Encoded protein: CASLRDPEKLFF.

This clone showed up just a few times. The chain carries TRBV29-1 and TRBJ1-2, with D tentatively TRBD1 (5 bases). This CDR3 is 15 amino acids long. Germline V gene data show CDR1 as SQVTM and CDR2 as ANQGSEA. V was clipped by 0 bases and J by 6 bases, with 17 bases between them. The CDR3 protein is CSVEDRSGHFDGYTF. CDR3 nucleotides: TGCAGCGTTGAAGATCGCTCAGGGCATTTCGATGGCTACACCTTC.

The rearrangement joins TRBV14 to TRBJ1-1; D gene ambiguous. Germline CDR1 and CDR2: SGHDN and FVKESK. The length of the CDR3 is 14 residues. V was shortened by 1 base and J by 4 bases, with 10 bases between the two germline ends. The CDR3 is CASSQASFSTEAFF. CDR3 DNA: TGTGCCAGCAGCCAAGCGTCGTTTAGCACTGAAGCTTTCTTT. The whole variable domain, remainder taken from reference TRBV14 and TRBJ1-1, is EAGVTQFPSHSVIEKGQTVTLRCDPISGHDNLYWYRRVMGKEIKFLLHFVKESKQDESGMPNNRFLAERTGGTYSTLKVQPAELEDSGVYFCASSQASFSTEAFFGQGTRLTVV.

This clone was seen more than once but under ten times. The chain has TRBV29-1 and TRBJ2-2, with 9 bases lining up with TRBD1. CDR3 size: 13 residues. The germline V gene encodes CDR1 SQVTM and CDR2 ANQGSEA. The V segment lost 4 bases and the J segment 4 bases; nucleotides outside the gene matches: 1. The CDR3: CSVGDRVTGELFF. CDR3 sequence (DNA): TGCAGCGTTGGGGACAGGGTCACCGGGGAGCTGTTTTTT.

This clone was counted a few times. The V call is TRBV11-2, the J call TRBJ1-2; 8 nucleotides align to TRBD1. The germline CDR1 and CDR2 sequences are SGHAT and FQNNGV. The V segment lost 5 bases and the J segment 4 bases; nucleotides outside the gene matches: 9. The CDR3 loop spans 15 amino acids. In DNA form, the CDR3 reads TGTGCCAGCAGCCACCCAGACAGGGGCTTCTATGGCTACACCTTC. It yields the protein CASSHPDRGFYGYTF. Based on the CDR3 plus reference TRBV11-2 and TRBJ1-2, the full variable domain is EAGVAQSPRYKIIEKRQSVAFWCNPISGHATLYWYQQILGQGPKLLIQFQNNGVVDDSQLPKDRFSAERLKGVDSTLKIQPAKLEDSAVYLCASSHPDRGFYGYTFGSGTRLTVV.

The CDR3 spells CASSLQANTEAFF. In nucleotides, the CDR3 is TGTGCCAGCAGCTTGCAGGCAAACACTGAAGCTTTCTTT. This rearrangement joins TRBV5-6 to TRBJ1-1, with D uncertain. The V gene's germline CDR1 is SGHDT and CDR2 YYEEEE. The V end was cut by 1 base, the J end by 2 bases, with 6 bases between. The CDR3 length is 13 residues. Full variable domain (remainder filled in from reference TRBV5-6 and TRBJ1-1): DAGVTQSPTHLIKTRGQQVTLRCSPKSGHDTVSWYQQALGQGPQFIFQYYEEEERQRGNFPDRFSGHQFPNYSSELNVNALLLGDSALYLCASSLQANTEAFFGQGTRLTVV.

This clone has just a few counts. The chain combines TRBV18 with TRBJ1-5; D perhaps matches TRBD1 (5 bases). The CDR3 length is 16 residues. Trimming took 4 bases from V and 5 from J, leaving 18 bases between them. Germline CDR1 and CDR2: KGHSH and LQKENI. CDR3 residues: CASSLVPMTVDQPQHF. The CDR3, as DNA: TGTGCCAGCTCACTAGTTCCTATGACAGTTGATCAGCCCCAGCATTTT.

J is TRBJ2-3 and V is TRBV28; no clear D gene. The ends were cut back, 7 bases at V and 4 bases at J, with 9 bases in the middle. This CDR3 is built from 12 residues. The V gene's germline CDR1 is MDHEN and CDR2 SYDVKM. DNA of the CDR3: TGTGCCAGCACAGAGGCCGCAGATACGCAGTATTTT. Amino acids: CASTEAADTQYF.

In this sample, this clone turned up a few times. CDR3 sequence (DNA): TGTGCCAGCAGTTATGAGGGTTTCACTGAAGCTTTCTTT. Translation: CASSYEGFTEAFF. The chain combines TRBV6-5 with TRBJ1-1; D remains ambiguous. CDR1 and CDR2 (germline): MNHEY, SVGAGI. Trimming pared 3 bases from V and 4 bases from J, leaving 9 bases between. CDR3 length: 13 residues.

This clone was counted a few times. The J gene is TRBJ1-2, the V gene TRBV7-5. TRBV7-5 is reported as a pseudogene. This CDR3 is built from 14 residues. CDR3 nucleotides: TGTGTCAGAAGCTTAGTCGGGGGAGGTGATGGCTACACCTTC. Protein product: CVRSLVGGGDGYTF.

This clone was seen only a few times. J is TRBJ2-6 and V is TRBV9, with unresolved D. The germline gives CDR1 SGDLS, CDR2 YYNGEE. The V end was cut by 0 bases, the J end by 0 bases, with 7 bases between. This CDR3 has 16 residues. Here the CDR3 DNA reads TGTGCCAGCAGCGTAGCTTCGTACTCTGGGGCCAACGTCCTGACTTTC. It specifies CASSVASYSGANVLTF.

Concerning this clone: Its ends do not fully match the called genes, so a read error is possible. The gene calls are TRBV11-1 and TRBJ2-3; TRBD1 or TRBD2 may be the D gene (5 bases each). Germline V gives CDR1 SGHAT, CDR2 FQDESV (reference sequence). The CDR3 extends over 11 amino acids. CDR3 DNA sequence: TGTGCCAGCAGCTTATCCGGGGACCCCCATTTT. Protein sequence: CASSLSGDPHF.